A single sample gave rise to the 27 T cell receptor beta chains below, sequenced in a study of blood T cell repertoires in COVID-19. Data came from immunoSEQ multiplex PCR; TCRdb stores just in-frame clones and leaves some out. Here the sample spans 200,000 or so clones, approximately 80% being singletons. The sequenced sample was peripheral blood. These receptors were collected from a man in his forties who had recovered from COVID-19.

This chain links TRBV27 with TRBJ2-1; weak D call: TRBD2 (6 bases). Germline V gene data show CDR1 as MNHEY and CDR2 as SMNVEV (reference sequence). V gave up 5 bases and J gave up 3 bases, with 14 bases separating them. This CDR3 has 15 amino acids. The CDR3 region has the DNA TGTGCCAGCAGTGGGGGGAGCACCAACTACAATGAGCAGTTCTTC. Translating it yields CASSGGSTNYNEQFF.

The chain couples TRBV5-4 to TRBJ2-7, with TRBD1 identical over 7 bases. V was pared by 1 base and J by 1 base, with 5 bases of the junction left unmatched. CDR3 length equals 15 residues. In germline, CDR1 is SGHNT, CDR2 YYREEE (reference sequence). Here the CDR3 reads CASSLIGDRSYEQYF. CDR3 DNA sequence: TGTGCCAGCAGCTTGATAGGGGACAGATCCTACGAGCAGTACTTC.

The chain recombines TRBV29-1 with TRBJ2-3, with 9 bases aligning to TRBD2. This CDR3 is 14 amino acids long. The germline V gene has CDR1 SQVTM and CDR2 ANQGSEA. The ends lost 7 bases at V and 0 bases at J; junction bases unmatched: 5. The CDR3 nucleotides read TGCAGCGGATCGACTAGCGGTAGCACAGATACGCAGTATTTT. Amino acid sequence: CSGSTSGSTDTQYF.

The chain links TRBV4-3 to TRBJ1-2, with 9 bases that match TRBD1. With V trimmed by 1 base and J by 5 bases, 8 bases remained unmatched. Germline V gene lookup returns CDR1 LGHNA and CDR2 YSLEER. The CDR3 loop spans 16 amino acids. For the CDR3, the DNA is TGCGCCAGCAGCCAAGGTGCCGGGACAGGGAGTTATGGCTACACCTTC. Its protein is CASSQGAGTGSYGYTF.

The chain uses TRBV10-3 and TRBJ2-5; 8 positions match TRBD2. This CDR3 contains 18 residues. With V trimmed by 0 bases and J by 1 base, 10 bases remained unmatched. The germline V gene has CDR1 ENHRY and CDR2 SYGVKD. The CDR3 sequence is CAISESMAGRGSQETQYF. CDR3 nucleotides: TGTGCCATCAGTGAGTCGATGGCCGGGAGGGGGTCCCAAGAGACCCAGTACTTC.

This clone was found once. The genes are TRBV9 and TRBJ1-1, with unresolved D. The CDR3 runs 13 residues. V was shortened by 0 bases and J by 8 bases, with 11 bases between the two germline ends. Germline CDR1 is SGDLS and CDR2 is YYNGEE. The CDR3 nucleotides read TGTGCCAGCAGCGTAGATCTAGAAAGCGAAGCTTTCTTT. Translated, it gives CASSVDLESEAFF.

The gene calls are TRBV5-5 and TRBJ2-5; 9 bases are shared with TRBD1. This CDR3 is built from 14 residues. CDR1 is SGHKS and CDR2 is YYEKEE in the germline V gene (reference sequence). With V trimmed by 2 bases and J by 5 bases, 4 bases remained unmatched. CDR3 sequence reads: CASSFDRGMETQYF. Written as DNA, the CDR3 is TGTGCCAGCAGCTTTGACAGGGGGATGGAGACCCAGTACTTC.

The J gene is TRBJ2-6, the V gene TRBV7-9; 7 bases line up with TRBD1. Germline V lookup: CDR1 SEHNR, CDR2 FQNEAQ (reference sequence). The V gene end was trimmed by 5 bases and the J gene end by 0 bases; junction bases not matched to a gene: 13. This CDR3 is built from 19 residues. Written as DNA, the CDR3 is TGTGCCAGCAGCCAAATGGCCGGACAGGTTGGCTCTGGGGCCAACGTCCTGACTTTC. It translates to CASSQMAGQVGSGANVLTF. Combining the CDR3 with reference TRBV7-9 and TRBJ2-6 gives the whole variable domain DTGVSQNPRHKITKRGQNVTFRCDPISEHNRLYWYRQTLGQGPEFLTYFQNEAQLEKSRLLSDRFSAERPKGSFSTLEIQRTEQGDSAMYLCASSQMAGQVGSGANVLTFGAGSRLTVL.

This chain joins TRBV5-4 and TRBJ2-5, with 13 bases lining up with TRBD2. The CDR3 is made up of 17 amino acids. Germline CDR1 is SGHNT and CDR2 is YYREEE (reference sequence). Trimming removed 4 bases from V and 2 bases from J; junction bases left unmatched: 8. The DNA for the CDR3 is TGTGCCAGCAGCACCGGGACTAGCGGGGTAAGACAAGAGACCCAGTACTTC. Amino acids: CASSTGTSGVRQETQYF.

The CDR3 is CASSPPGGGSPYEQYF. In nucleotides, the CDR3 is TGCGCCAGCAGCCCTCCGGGGGGAGGCTCTCCCTACGAGCAGTACTTC. This rearrangement joins TRBV5-1 to TRBJ2-7; 7 bases match TRBD2. The CDR3 is 16 residues long. The V and J ends lost 4 bases and 2 bases, in that order; junction bases with no gene match: 12. Germline V gene data show CDR1 as SGHRS and CDR2 as YFSETQ.

The rearrangement uses TRBV4-2 and TRBJ2-5; TRBD2 matches 11 bases. The CDR3 sequence is 16 residues long. Trimming at V came to 4 bases and at J to 3 bases, leaving 7 bases not matched to a gene. Germline V gene sequence: CDR1 LGHNA, CDR2 YNFKEQ. The CDR3 DNA reads TGTGCCAGCAGCCGGAGTAGCGGGGGGGAAGAAGAGACCCAGTACTTC. It is translated as CASSRSSGGEEETQYF.

This chain joins TRBV4-3 and TRBJ2-3; 8 bases map to TRBD2. The germline CDR1 and CDR2 sequences are LGHNA and YSLEER. The trim removed 4 bases at V and 2 bases at J, leaving 5 bases unmatched. The CDR3 contains 15 residues. The CDR3 coding sequence is TGCGCCAGCAGCCGCACTAGCGGAACCACAGATACGCAGTATTTT. Its translation: CASSRTSGTTDTQYF.

The chain carries TRBV7-8 and TRBJ2-1; 9 nucleotides agree with TRBD1. The CDR3 contains 16 residues. The germline gives CDR1 SGHVS, CDR2 FQNEAQ. The V segment lost 5 bases and the J segment 9 bases; nucleotides outside the gene matches: 14. The CDR3 sequence: CASSDRDRASSAEQFF. CDR3 bases: TGTGCCAGCAGCGACCGGGACAGGGCTTCGTCGGCTGAGCAGTTCTTC.

The chain is built from TRBV15 and TRBJ2-2; tentatively, D is TRBD1 (6 bases). Between the trimmed V and J ends, which lost 5 bases and 1 base, there was a span of 11 bases. The CDR3 contains 15 residues. Germline V gene sequence: CDR1 LNHNV, CDR2 YYDKDF (reference sequence). The CDR3 DNA sequence: TGTGCCACCAGCTTTGGGGGCCAGAACACCGGGGAGCTGTTTTTT. Protein: CATSFGGQNTGELFF.

This clone was detected once. The J gene is TRBJ1-1, the V gene TRBV9; tentatively, D is TRBD1 (5 bases). Trimming stripped 0 bases from V and 5 bases from J, with 8 bases between. The CDR3 totals 13 residues. The germline gives CDR1 SGDLS, CDR2 YYNGEE. CDR3 coding DNA: TGTGCCAGCAGCGTAGTAAGGGGTACTGAAGCTTTCTTT. Protein product: CASSVVRGTEAFF.

Comments on this clone: Other DNA variants within this sample encode the same CDR3. The V gene is TRBV5-1, the J gene TRBJ2-7, with 12 bases aligning to TRBD1. The CDR3 has 14 residues. CDR1 and CDR2 from the germline V gene are SGHRS and YFSETQ. V lost 5 bases and J lost 1; bases outside the gene matches: 1. For the CDR3, the DNA is TGCGCCAGCAGGGGACAGGGGGCTTCCTACGAGCAGTACTTC. Its translation: CASRGQGASYEQYF.

J is TRBJ1-6 and V is TRBV5-1, with unresolved D. The CDR3 covers 12 residues. V was shortened by 4 bases and J by 7 bases, with 6 bases between the two germline ends. CDR1 is SGHRS and CDR2 is YFSETQ in the germline V gene. CDR3: CASSTGNSPLHF. As DNA, the CDR3 is TGCGCCAGCAGCACCGGGAATTCACCCCTCCACTTT.

The rearrangement joins TRBV13 to TRBJ2-1; 9 bases agree with TRBD1. This CDR3 comprises 16 residues. CDR1 and CDR2 from the germline V gene are PRHDT and FYEKMQ (reference sequence). The V and J ends lost 1 base and 9 bases, in that order; junction bases with no gene match: 10. CDR3 in DNA: TGTGCCAGCAGCTTAGTTGGGACAGGGAGCGCAAGTGAGCAGTTCTTC. This translates into CASSLVGTGSASEQFF.

CDR3 bases: TGTGCCAGCAGCTTAGGCGGGACAGATCCTTTCTATGGCTACACCTTC. Protein sequence: CASSLGGTDPFYGYTF. The chain links TRBV13 to TRBJ1-2; TRBD1 matches 7 bases. The germline V gene has CDR1 PRHDT and CDR2 FYEKMQ (reference sequence). This CDR3 spans 16 amino acids. The V and J ends lost 0 bases and 4 bases, in that order; junction bases with no gene match: 8.

The chain uses TRBV7-2 and TRBJ2-7; a possible D gene is TRBD1 (6 bases). The ends were cut back, 2 bases at V and 2 bases at J, with 10 bases in the middle. Germline CDR1 is SGHTA and CDR2 is FQGNSA. This CDR3 comprises 14 residues. The CDR3 DNA is TGTGCCAGCAGCTTACTACAGGGAACCTACGAGCAGTACTTC. Translated: CASSLLQGTYEQYF. Drawing the rest from reference TRBV7-2 and TRBJ2-7, the complete variable domain is GAGVSQSPSNKVTEKGKDVELRCDPISGHTALYWYRQSLGQGLEFLIYFQGNSAPDKSGLPSDRFSAERTGGSVSTLTIQRTQQEDSAVYLCASSLLQGTYEQYFGPGTRLTVT.

The chain has TRBV18 and TRBJ1-4; 7 bases match TRBD1. Germline V gene sequence: CDR1 KGHSH, CDR2 LQKENI. J was trimmed by 4 bases and V by 3 bases; bases with no gene match: 8. This CDR3 contains 16 residues. The CDR3 sequence: CASSPGSDRFNEKLFF. The CDR3 DNA reads TGTGCCAGCTCACCCGGATCGGACAGGTTTAATGAAAAACTGTTTTTT.

V gene TRBV29-1 combines with J gene TRBJ1-5; D unclear. The CDR3 has 13 residues. Trimming stripped 5 bases from V and 2 bases from J, with 10 bases between. The germline CDR1 and CDR2 sequences are SQVTM and ANQGSEA. CDR3 region: CSVRSGGNQPQHF. In nucleotides, the CDR3 is TGCAGCGTTCGATCGGGTGGCAATCAGCCCCAGCATTTT.

This chain links TRBV18 with TRBJ2-1; maybe TRBD2 (6 bases). V dropped 3 bases and J dropped 3 bases, with 9 bases sitting between them. The CDR3 is 14 amino acids. Germline assignment: CDR1 KGHSH and CDR2 LQKENI. CDR3: CASSPGGNYNEQFF. The CDR3 DNA reads TGTGCCAGCTCACCTGGAGGGAACTACAATGAGCAGTTCTTC.

CDR3 nucleotide sequence: TGTGCCACCAACAGCGATTCGGGACAGGGCCCACCCGGGGAGCTGTTTTTT. Amino acids: CATNSDSGQGPPGELFF. The chain links TRBV15 to TRBJ2-2, with 9 bases that match TRBD1. V dropped 7 bases and J dropped 6; count of bases not matched to a gene: 15. Germline V gives CDR1 LNHNV, CDR2 YYDKDF (reference sequence). The CDR3 is 17 amino acids.

This clone was seen only a few times. The chain combines TRBV7-2 with TRBJ2-1, with D uncertain. The CDR3 covers 15 residues. V lost 0 bases and J 7 bases, leaving 13 bases between the germline ends. Per germline, CDR1 SGHTA and CDR2 FQGNSA. CDR3 coding DNA: TGTGCCAGCAGCTTAGCCCCCTTATACGGGAATGAGCAGTTCTTC. It codes for CASSLAPLYGNEQFF. The whole variable domain, filled in from reference TRBV7-2 and TRBJ2-1, reads GAGVSQSPSNKVTEKGKDVELRCDPISGHTALYWYRQSLGQGLEFLIYFQGNSAPDKSGLPSDRFSAERTGGSVSTLTIQRTQQEDSAVYLCASSLAPLYGNEQFFGPGTRLTVL.

There are a few counts of this clone. V usage is TRBV7-9 and J usage is TRBJ2-7, with D possibly matching TRBD1 (6 bases). CDR1 is SEHNR, CDR2 FQNEAQ, per germline (reference sequence). CDR3 length: 15 amino acids. V gave up 0 bases and J gave up 5 bases, with 14 bases separating them. The CDR3 DNA reads as TGTGCCAGCAGCTTAGCCGCAGGGGAACGCCACGAGCAGTACTTC. Protein sequence: CASSLAAGERHEQYF.

This clone was counted only a few times. The V call is TRBV3-1 (or the pseudogene TRBV3-2), the J call TRBJ2-2; D is uncertain. Germline loops: CDR1 LGHDT, CDR2 YNNKEL (reference sequence). CDR3 size: 16 residues. V lost 2 bases and J 4 bases, leaving 14 bases between the germline ends. CDR3 DNA: TGTGCCAGCAGCCAAATTTCCTCCCGGAGCACCGGGGAGCTGTTTTTT. Its translation is CASSQISSRSTGELFF.